This TCR beta chain was documented in a study of T-cell reconstitution after alpha-beta-depleted transplantation in children. V dropped 7 bases and J dropped 6; count of bases not matched to a gene: 16. The germline CDR1 and CDR2 sequences are SQVTM and ANQGSEA. The CDR3 covers 16 residues. A library of TCRbeta sequences, prepared with unique molecular identifiers, was generated. TCRdb itself ran the PCR reads through MiXCR, one entry per CDR3 protein. Of 350,000 to 450,000 distinct CDR3 sequences in the sample, approximately 12% were seen once. The source is a human donor who donated a stem cell graft to a child with Fanconi anemia. Source: PBMCs, taken from the stem cell graft. This chain joins TRBV29-1 and TRBJ2-1; 9 nucleotides agree with TRBD1. The CDR3 is CSARGDRDRVVNEQFF. CDR3 nucleotide sequence: TGCAGCGCCCGGGGAGACCGGGACAGGGTGGTCAATGAGCAGTTCTTC.